The 26 T cell receptor beta chains presented below share a single source sample, sequenced in a study of T cell changes during pregnancy in multiple sclerosis. Profiled with immunoSEQ multiplex PCR; TCRdb holds only in-frame clones, not every one. The sample consists of about 40,000 clones, 89% of them appearing once. The sample consisted of CD4+ T cells from peripheral blood mononuclear cells, taken after pregnancy. The receptors originated from a female donor with multiple sclerosis, enrolled in a pregnancy study.

The V and J genes are TRBV27 and TRBJ1-5, with 7 bases identical to TRBD1. Germline values: CDR1 MNHEY, CDR2 SMNVEV (reference sequence). The trim removed 4 bases at V and 7 bases at J, leaving 4 bases unmatched. This CDR3 contains 13 residues. The CDR3 loop reads CASSSEGGQPQHF. The CDR3 coding sequence is TGTGCCAGCAGTTCCGAAGGGGGCCAGCCCCAGCATTTT.

The V gene is TRBV5-8, the J gene TRBJ2-5, with 8 bases fitting TRBD1. Trimming took 4 bases from V and 6 from J; bases not matched to a gene: 8. The CDR3 loop spans 14 amino acids. Germline V lookup: CDR1 SGHTS, CDR2 YDEGEE. The CDR3 loop reads CASSRGTGPKTQYF. The CDR3 DNA is TGTGCCAGCAGCAGGGGGACAGGACCCAAGACCCAGTACTTC.

The V call is TRBV27, the J call TRBJ2-1; TRBD2 is a possible D gene (6 bases). Trimming left V 5 bases short and J 11 bases short, with 13 bases between. Germline V CDR1 and CDR2: MNHEY, SMNVEV (reference sequence). This CDR3 has 12 amino acids. The CDR3 region is CASSPAGTQQFF. As DNA, the CDR3 is TGTGCCAGCAGTCCAGCCGGGACTCAGCAGTTCTTC.

The chain combines TRBV27 with TRBJ2-5, with a tentative D call TRBD2 (6 bases). V was shortened by 3 bases and J by 5 bases, with 13 bases between the two germline ends. The CDR3 is 14 amino acids. Germline lookup yields CDR1 MNHEY and CDR2 SMNVEV (reference sequence). This CDR3 is CASSFSGTQETQYF. DNA for the CDR3: TGTGCCAGCAGTTTCTCCGGGACTCAGGAGACCCAGTACTTC.

V gene TRBV5-1 combines with J gene TRBJ1-1; D call uncertain. Germline CDR1 is SGHRS and CDR2 is YFSETQ. This CDR3 comprises 14 residues. V shed 4 bases and J shed 3 bases, with 13 bases lying between them. The CDR3 nucleotides are TGCGCCAGCAGCCCATGGGAGGGAGACACTGAAGCTTTCTTT. Translating gives CASSPWEGDTEAFF. The whole variable domain, filled in from reference TRBV5-1 and TRBJ1-1, reads KAGVTQTPRYLIKTRGQQVTLSCSPISGHRSVSWYQQTPGQGLQFLFEYFSETQRNKGNFPGRFSGRQFSNSRSEMNVSTLELGDSALYLCASSPWEGDTEAFFGQGTRLTVV.

The chain has TRBV5-6 and TRBJ1-4; 8 bases align to TRBD1. This CDR3 contains 15 residues. Looked up from germline, CDR1 is SGHDT and CDR2 is YYEEEE. V gave up 4 bases and J gave up 4 bases; unmatched junction bases: 6. This chain's CDR3 is CASSRGQEFNEKLFF. The CDR3 DNA sequence: TGTGCCAGCAGCAGGGGACAGGAGTTTAATGAAAAACTGTTTTTT.

The chain couples TRBV9 to TRBJ2-7, with 8 nucleotides matching TRBD1. Germline values: CDR1 SGDLS, CDR2 YYNGEE. The length of the CDR3 is 15 residues. V was clipped by 3 bases and J by 2 bases; unmatched bases: 7. CDR3 bases: TGTGCCAGCAGCGCAGACGACAGGGGACCCTACGAGCAGTACTTC. Protein sequence: CASSADDRGPYEQYF.

CDR3: CASSLASGLQETQYF. The CDR3 DNA sequence: TGCGCCAGCAGCTTGGCTAGCGGGCTCCAAGAGACCCAGTACTTC. The rearrangement uses TRBV5-1 and TRBJ2-5, with TRBD2 identical over 8 bases. Per germline, CDR1 SGHRS and CDR2 YFSETQ. This CDR3 is 15 amino acids long. The V segment lost 0 bases and the J segment 1 base; nucleotides outside the gene matches: 2.

The chain joins TRBV28 to TRBJ1-3, with TRBD1 as a possible D gene (5 bases). CDR1 is MDHEN, CDR2 SYDVKM, per germline. The length of the CDR3 is 17 residues. Trimming removed 3 bases at V and 4 bases at J, with 19 bases between. CDR3 DNA sequence: TGTGCCAGCAGTTTTACCCCGGGAGGACACCTCGGAAACACCATATATTTT. It encodes CASSFTPGGHLGNTIYF.

This clone has more than one count but fewer than ten. The CDR3 coding sequence is TGTGCCAGCAGCTCTGGGACAGGCTCTGGGGCCAACGTCCTGACTTTC. Amino acids: CASSSGTGSGANVLTF. This chain links TRBV11-3 with TRBJ2-6; TRBD1 aligns across 8 bases. Germline lookup yields CDR1 SGHNT and CDR2 YENEEA. The J segment lost 0 bases and the V segment lost 4 bases, leaving 2 bases of the junction unmatched. The CDR3 extends over 16 amino acids.

This clone was detected only once. The V and J genes are TRBV28 and TRBJ2-7; 10 nucleotides align to TRBD1. This CDR3 has 15 amino acids. Germline-derived CDR1 and CDR2 are MDHEN and SYDVKM. V lost 4 bases and J lost 3; bases outside the gene matches: 6. In nucleotides, the CDR3 is TGTGCCAGCAGTTCGTCCGGGACAGGGGTCTACGAGCAGTACTTC. Its protein product is CASSSSGTGVYEQYF. The full variable domain, rest sourced from reference TRBV28 and TRBJ2-7, is DVKVTQSSRYLVKRTGEKVFLECVQDMDHENMFWYRQDPGLGLRLIYFSYDVKMKEKGDIPEGYSVSREKKERFSLILESASTNQTSMYLCASSSSGTGVYEQYFGPGTRLTVT.

The chain is built from TRBV5-4 and TRBJ2-2; 8 nucleotides match TRBD2. Germline lookup yields CDR1 SGHNT and CDR2 YYREEE (reference sequence). CDR3 length: 15 residues. V was clipped by 2 bases and J by 5 bases; unmatched bases: 5. The CDR3 protein is CASSFQAGGTGELFF. In DNA form, the CDR3 reads TGTGCCAGCAGCTTCCAGGCGGGAGGTACCGGGGAGCTGTTTTTT. Variable domain in full (rest from reference TRBV5-4 and TRBJ2-2): ETGVTQSPTHLIKTRGQQVTLRCSSQSGHNTVSWYQQALGQGPQFIFQYYREEENGRGNFPPRFSGLQFPNYSSELNVNALELDDSALYLCASSFQAGGTGELFFGEGSRLTVL.

V and J are TRBV19 and TRBJ1-5; 9 bases are shared with TRBD1. V was pared by 5 bases and J by 6 bases, with 5 bases of the junction left unmatched. This CDR3 spans 14 amino acids. Germline V gene sequence: CDR1 LNHDA, CDR2 SQIVND (reference sequence). CDR3 coding DNA: TGTGCCAGTAGTTTTACAGGGGGCCTTCAGCCCCAGCATTTT. Translation gives CASSFTGGLQPQHF. Drawing the rest from reference TRBV19 and TRBJ1-5, the complete variable domain is DGGITQSPKYLFRKEGQNVTLSCEQNLNHDAMYWYRQDPGQGLRLIYYSQIVNDFQKGDIAEGYSVSREKKESFPLTVTSAQKNPTAFYLCASSFTGGLQPQHFGDGTRLSIL.

The gene calls are TRBV11-2 and TRBJ2-7; 14 bases are a match to TRBD2. CDR1 and CDR2 (germline): SGHAT, FQNNGV. This CDR3 comprises 17 residues. V was clipped by 6 bases and J by 2 bases; unmatched bases: 9. The CDR3 loop is CASRTSGRARTAYEQYF. The CDR3 coding sequence is TGTGCCAGCAGGACTAGCGGGAGGGCCCGAACCGCCTACGAGCAGTACTTC.

This chain connects TRBV10-3 to TRBJ2-5; 13 bases align to TRBD2. This CDR3 has 19 residues. V dropped 2 bases and J dropped 5; count of bases not matched to a gene: 14. In germline, CDR1 is ENHRY, CDR2 SYGVKD. The CDR3 loop is CAISEGTSGKTGERETQYF. CDR3 sequence (DNA): TGTGCCATCAGTGAGGGGACTAGCGGGAAAACTGGAGAGCGGGAGACCCAGTACTTC.

The chain recombines TRBV5-1 with TRBJ2-3, with 7 nucleotides matching TRBD1. Germline CDR1 reads SGHRS; CDR2 reads YFSETQ. V lost 4 bases and J lost 0; bases outside the gene matches: 2. The length of the CDR3 is 14 residues. Here the CDR3 DNA reads TGCGCCAGCAGCCCGGGACAGAGCACAGATACGCAGTATTTT. This gives the protein CASSPGQSTDTQYF.

This sequence joins TRBV4-3 and TRBJ1-1; 9 bases map to TRBD1. The length of the CDR3 is 14 residues. Germline V gene sequence: CDR1 LGHNA, CDR2 YSLEER. V gave up 4 bases and J gave up 5 bases; unmatched junction bases: 5. The CDR3 nucleotides read TGCGCCAGCAGCCTTAGGACAGGGGAGACTGAAGCTTTCTTT. It specifies CASSLRTGETEAFF.

With respect to this clone: Distinct nucleotide sequences in the sample also encode this CDR3. The rearrangement uses TRBV27 and TRBJ1-5; 7 nucleotides match TRBD1. This CDR3 contains 14 residues. Trimming removed 2 bases from V and 2 bases from J; junction bases left unmatched: 0. Germline assignment: CDR1 MNHEY and CDR2 SMNVEV (reference sequence). CDR3 DNA sequence: TGTGCCAGCAGTTTAGACAGGGGCAATCAGCCCCAGCATTTT. This codes for CASSLDRGNQPQHF.

The chain carries TRBV5-1 and TRBJ2-7; TRBD2 aligns across 8 bases. Germline loops: CDR1 SGHRS, CDR2 YFSETQ. After removal of 4 bases from V and 3 bases from J, the junction contained 6 bases not matched to a gene. The CDR3 length is 14 residues. Here the CDR3 DNA reads TGCGCCAGCAGCCGGGAGGGGGAGAGCTACGAGCAGTACTTC. This translates into CASSREGESYEQYF.

J is TRBJ1-4 and V is TRBV30; D call uncertain. This CDR3 is 14 amino acids long. CDR1 and CDR2 (germline): GTSNPN, SVGIG (reference sequence). Deletions cut 0 bases from V and 8 bases from J, with 13 bases between. CDR3 sequence (DNA): TGTGCCTGGAGTGTAGATCGGACTGTCGAAAAACTGTTTTTT. This codes for CAWSVDRTVEKLFF.

This chain links TRBV9 with TRBJ2-1, with 7 bases aligning to TRBD1. V shed 4 bases, J shed 6 bases, and the junction held 7 bases outside the gene matches. The CDR3 contains 14 residues. The germline CDR1 and CDR2 sequences are SGDLS and YYNGEE. As DNA, the CDR3 is TGTGCCAGCAGCAATTACAGGGGACCCAATGAGCAGTTCTTC. This sequence encodes CASSNYRGPNEQFF.

V and J are TRBV28 and TRBJ1-5; 9 bases map to TRBD1. Unmatched junction bases numbered 10, after V lost 7 bases and J lost 6 bases. This CDR3 contains 15 residues. From germline, CDR1 is MDHEN and CDR2 SYDVKM. The CDR3 DNA reads as TGTGCCAGCACCCCCGGGACAGGGTCGGGTCAGCCCCAGCATTTT. As protein: CASTPGTGSGQPQHF.

The chain is built from TRBV5-6 and TRBJ2-2, with D possibly being TRBD2 (5 bases). The length of the CDR3 is 15 residues. The germline V gene has CDR1 SGHDT and CDR2 YYEEEE. V shed 1 base and J shed 5 bases, with 12 bases lying between them. In DNA, the CDR3 is TGTGCCAGCAGCTTGCCCGGGGTCGGGACCGGGGAGCTGTTTTTT. It is translated as CASSLPGVGTGELFF.

The genes are TRBV21-1 and TRBJ2-3; TRBD2 is the table's D call, not checked against the DNA. TRBV21-1 is an annotated pseudogene. This CDR3 is built from 15 residues. CDR3 in DNA: TGTGCCAGCAGCAAAGGTACGGGAGGGGCAGATACGCAGTATTTT. Protein product: CASSKGTGGADTQYF.

V gene TRBV19 combines with J gene TRBJ2-5; D is uncertain. This CDR3 spans 11 amino acids. The germline V gene has CDR1 LNHDA and CDR2 SQIVND (reference sequence). Trimming removed 3 bases from V and 5 bases from J, with 4 bases in between. The CDR3 reads CASSIRETQYF. As DNA, the CDR3 is TGTGCCAGTAGTATCCGGGAGACCCAGTACTTC.

The genes are TRBV5-6 and TRBJ2-7, with TRBD1 matching over 8 bases. This CDR3 comprises 15 residues. The germline CDR1 and CDR2 sequences are SGHDT and YYEEEE. Unmatched junction bases numbered 4, after V lost 1 base and J lost 1 base. CDR3 sequence: CASSLYGQGSYEQYF. CDR3 in DNA: TGTGCCAGCAGCTTGTACGGACAGGGATCCTACGAGCAGTACTTC.